A single sample is the source of the 4 T cell receptor beta chains below, sequenced in a study of identifying expanded T cells in peripheral blood. Here immunoSEQ multiplex PCR was the method, and the copy in TCRdb shows in-frame clones only, minus some. The data contain tens of thousands of clones, approximately 90% of them seen just once; the ten biggest clones take up under 4.5%. The sample taken for sequencing was blood. These TCRs come from a person between 18 and 75 years old in good health.

This chain links TRBV6-1 with TRBJ2-7; D not certain. Germline V gene lookup returns CDR1 MNHNS and CDR2 SASEGT. The length of the CDR3 is 13 residues. Trimming left V 6 bases short and J 2 bases short, with 11 bases between. CDR3: CASRSLAAYEQYF. As DNA, the CDR3 is TGTGCCAGCAGGAGCCTCGCGGCCTACGAGCAGTACTTC.

This clone was detected only once. The chain has TRBV28 and TRBJ1-5; D might be TRBD1 (6 bases). Germline CDR1 and CDR2: MDHEN and SYDVKM. The length of the CDR3 is 14 residues. V was trimmed by 5 bases and J by 0 bases, leaving 8 bases between them. The CDR3 sequence: CASSDRFSNQPQHF. The CDR3 DNA is TGTGCCAGCAGTGACAGGTTTAGCAATCAGCCCCAGCATTTT.

The chain couples TRBV30 to TRBJ1-4; D unresolved. The ends were cut back, 0 bases at V and 0 bases at J, with 8 bases in the middle. This CDR3 comprises 15 residues. Germline CDR1 reads GTSNPN; CDR2 reads SVGIG (reference sequence). Here the CDR3 reads CAWSVGGTTNEKLFF. The DNA of the CDR3 is TGTGCCTGGAGTGTCGGCGGTACAACTAATGAAAAACTGTTTTTT.

The V call is TRBV7-2, the J call TRBJ2-7, with D hard to call. CDR1 is SGHTA and CDR2 is FQGNSA in the germline V gene. The V end lost 4 bases, the J end lost 0 bases, and 16 bases lay between the germline ends. The CDR3 totals 16 residues. This chain's CDR3 is CASSSVGLKYSYEQYF. The CDR3 DNA sequence: TGTGCCAGCAGCTCAGTTGGTCTCAAATACTCCTACGAGCAGTACTTC.